The clone carrying this T cell receptor (beta chain) was seen repeatedly, ten times or more. Its matching antigen is unknown. CDR3 length: 13 amino acids. The germline CDR1 and CDR2 sequences are MNHEY and SMNVEV (reference sequence). V was clipped by 1 base and J by 7 bases, with 5 bases between them. This specimen comes from a study of early T cells in non-severe SARS-CoV-2 infection. Background on the study: Sequencing input comprised bulk RNA from unsorted whole blood; chain pairing was not available.

Attachment of unique molecular identifiers to individual cDNA molecules was performed. One entry per CDR3 protein, called by TCRdb with MiXCR from the 5' RACE reads. The sample includes about 30,000 distinct CDR3 sequences, 5.5% to 8% of them seen just once. The study, taken as a whole, reports: Using VDJdb, the matching emphasized anti-spike CD8 responses while missing private and CD4 specificities.

The sequenced sample consisted of whole blood. The chain couples TRBV27 to TRBJ1-6; the D is unclear. The origin of this receptor is an adult who was a healthcare worker with PCR-confirmed SARS-CoV-2 infection or an uninfected control (not recorded which). In DNA, the CDR3 is TGTGCCAGCAGTTTATTGGGGAATTCACCCCTCCACTTT. This codes for CASSLLGNSPLHF.